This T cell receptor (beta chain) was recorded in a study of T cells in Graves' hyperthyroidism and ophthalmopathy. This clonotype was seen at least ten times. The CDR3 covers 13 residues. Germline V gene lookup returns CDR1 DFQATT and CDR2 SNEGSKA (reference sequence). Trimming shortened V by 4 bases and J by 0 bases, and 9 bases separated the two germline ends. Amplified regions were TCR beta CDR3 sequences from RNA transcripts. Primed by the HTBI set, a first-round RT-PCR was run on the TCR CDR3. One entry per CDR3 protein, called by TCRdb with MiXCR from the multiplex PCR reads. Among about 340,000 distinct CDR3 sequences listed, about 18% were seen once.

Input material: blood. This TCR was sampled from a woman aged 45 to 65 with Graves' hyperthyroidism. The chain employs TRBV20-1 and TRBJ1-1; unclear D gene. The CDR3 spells CSANSALNTEAFF. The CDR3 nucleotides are TGCAGTGCTAACTCCGCGCTGAACACTGAAGCTTTCTTT.